These T cell receptor beta chains were read from a single sample in a study of identical twins. TCRdb recomputed calls from the 5' RACE reads with MiXCR, one row per CDR3 protein. The sample includes roughly 720,000 distinct CDR3 sequences, over 15% seen only once; the top ten take around 12%. The sample was also reused in another study, on T cells expressing NK-cell markers.

The sample comprised PBMCs. The receptors come from a woman aged 18-35 years in good health. Each CDR3 is given with its conserved first and last residue. The D gene is left open where the match is weak. The size field is filled for only some rows; it gives once, few, many or a size class.

CDR3aa: CSAGRENYGYTF
CDR3nt: TGCAGTGCCGGTAGAGAAAATTATGGCTACACCTTC
d_gene: -
j_gene: TRBJ1-2
abundance: many
v_gene: TRBV20-1

CDR3aa: CSARDLGRGIDEQFF
CDR3nt: TGCAGTGCTAGAGATCTGGGGAGGGGGATCGATGAGCAGTTCTTC
d_gene: -
j_gene: TRBJ2-1
abundance: many
v_gene: TRBV20-1

CDR3aa: CASSPVTGENTIYF
CDR3nt: TGTGCCAGCTCACCGGTGACAGGGGAGAACACCATATATTTT
d_gene: TRBD1
j_gene: TRBJ1-3
abundance: -
v_gene: TRBV18

CDR3aa: CSVGEGRGTQYF
CDR3nt: TGCAGCGTTGGAGAGGGACGGGGTACGCAGTATTTT
d_gene: -
j_gene: TRBJ2-3
abundance: -
v_gene: TRBV29-1

CDR3aa: CASRGSGTYHNEQFF
CDR3nt: TGTGCCAGCAGGGGATCCGGGACATACCACAATGAGCAGTTCTTC
d_gene: -
j_gene: TRBJ2-1
abundance: -
v_gene: TRBV11-3

CDR3aa: CASSLRLAGFDEQYF
CDR3nt: TGTGCCAGTAGCTTAAGACTAGCGGGATTTGACGAGCAGTACTTC
d_gene: TRBD2
j_gene: TRBJ2-7
abundance: -
v_gene: TRBV19

CDR3aa: CASSQDLATDTQYF
CDR3nt: TGTGCCAGCAGCCAAGATCTGGCTACAGATACGCAGTATTTT
d_gene: -
j_gene: TRBJ2-3
abundance: -
v_gene: TRBV3-1

CDR3aa: CASSFRGSGDEQFF
CDR3nt: TGCGCCAGCAGCTTCCGCGGGAGTGGCGATGAGCAGTTCTTC
d_gene: TRBD2
j_gene: TRBJ2-1
abundance: -
v_gene: TRBV4-3

CDR3aa: CASSYLSSGDGYTF
CDR3nt: TGTGCCAGCAGTTACTTAAGTAGCGGTGATGGCTACACCTTC
d_gene: -
j_gene: TRBJ1-2
abundance: few
v_gene: TRBV6-5

CDR3aa: CASSYGQHYEQYF
CDR3nt: TGTGCCAGCAGTTACGGGCAGCACTACGAGCAGTACTTC
d_gene: -
j_gene: TRBJ2-7
abundance: few
v_gene: TRBV6-2/TRBV6-3

CDR3aa: CASSLDRAGNEQYF
CDR3nt: TGTGCCAGCAGCCTCGACAGGGCCGGGAACGAGCAGTACTTC
d_gene: TRBD1
j_gene: TRBJ2-7
abundance: -
v_gene: TRBV13

CDR3aa: CASSLVGTGKETQYF
CDR3nt: TGCGCCAGCAGCTTGGTCGGGACTGGCAAAGAGACCCAGTACTTC
d_gene: -
j_gene: TRBJ2-5
abundance: few
v_gene: TRBV5-1

CDR3aa: CSALHRGEGAFF
CDR3nt: TGCAGTGCTCTCCACAGGGGTGAGGGAGCTTTCTTT
d_gene: TRBD1
j_gene: TRBJ1-1
abundance: few
v_gene: TRBV20-1

CDR3aa: CASALPSVGFTGELFF
CDR3nt: TGTGCTAGTGCCCTTCCCTCGGTAGGCTTCACCGGGGAGCTGTTTTTT
d_gene: -
j_gene: TRBJ2-2
abundance: few
v_gene: TRBV12-5

CDR3aa: CASSNVVAGTDTQYF
CDR3nt: TGCGCCAGCAGCAATGTTGTAGCGGGCACAGATACGCAGTATTTT
d_gene: -
j_gene: TRBJ2-3
abundance: few
v_gene: TRBV5-1

CDR3aa: CASSYSRELEAFF
CDR3nt: TGTGCCAGCAGTTACTCGCGGGAGTTGGAAGCTTTCTTT
d_gene: -
j_gene: TRBJ1-1
abundance: many
v_gene: TRBV6-5

CDR3aa: CSAKGEGTDTQYF
CDR3nt: TGCAGTGCTAAAGGGGAGGGCACAGATACGCAGTATTTT
d_gene: -
j_gene: TRBJ2-3
abundance: -
v_gene: TRBV20-1

CDR3aa: CASSLGTSGGLDTQYF
CDR3nt: TGCGCCAGCAGCTTGGGTACTAGCGGGGGTCTAGATACGCAGTATTTT
d_gene: TRBD2
j_gene: TRBJ2-3
abundance: -
v_gene: TRBV5-1

CDR3aa: CASSLERTGGATQYF
CDR3nt: TGCGCCAGCAGCTTGGAAAGGACAGGGGGCGCGACGCAGTACTTC
d_gene: TRBD1
j_gene: TRBJ2-7
abundance: -
v_gene: TRBV5-1

CDR3aa: CASSLEAKQFF
CDR3nt: TGTGCCAGCAGCTTGGAGGCCAAGCAGTTCTTC
d_gene: -
j_gene: TRBJ2-1
abundance: -
v_gene: TRBV5-5

CDR3aa: CASSPPGRYYEQYF
CDR3nt: TGTGCCAGCAGTCCTCCGGGACGATACTACGAGCAGTACTTC
d_gene: -
j_gene: TRBJ2-7
abundance: -
v_gene: TRBV25-1

CDR3aa: CASSRTSGRERLWETQYF
CDR3nt: TGCGCCAGCAGCCGGACTAGCGGGAGGGAAAGGCTATGGGAGACCCAGTACTTC
d_gene: TRBD2
j_gene: TRBJ2-5
abundance: -
v_gene: TRBV5-1

CDR3aa: CASNRAVNSPLHF
CDR3nt: TGTGCCAGCAACCGGGCCGTTAATTCACCCCTCCACTTT
d_gene: -
j_gene: TRBJ1-6
abundance: -
v_gene: TRBV5-6

CDR3aa: CSASTSGAYNEQFF
CDR3nt: TGCAGTGCATCGACTAGCGGGGCATACAATGAGCAGTTCTTC
d_gene: TRBD2
j_gene: TRBJ2-1
abundance: few
v_gene: TRBV20-1

CDR3aa: CASSARGGDHEQYF
CDR3nt: TGTGCCAGCAGCGCCCGTGGCGGGGATCACGAGCAGTACTTC
d_gene: -
j_gene: TRBJ2-7
abundance: many
v_gene: TRBV7-8

CDR3aa: CASSLYSGEDTQYF
CDR3nt: TGCGCCAGCAGCTTGTACAGCGGGGAAGATACGCAGTATTTT
d_gene: TRBD2
j_gene: TRBJ2-3
abundance: -
v_gene: TRBV5-1

CDR3aa: CASCPGTPCDTQYF
CDR3nt: TGCGCCAGCTGCCCTGGGACCCCCTGTGATACGCAGTATTTT
d_gene: -
j_gene: TRBJ2-3
abundance: few
v_gene: TRBV5-1

CDR3aa: CASSLQGPAYNEQFF
CDR3nt: TGTGCCAGCAGTCTCCAGGGGCCAGCCTACAATGAGCAGTTCTTC
d_gene: -
j_gene: TRBJ2-1
abundance: few
v_gene: TRBV6-1

CDR3aa: CASASPSTDTQYF
CDR3nt: TGTGCCAGCGCCTCCCCTAGCACAGATACGCAGTATTTT
d_gene: -
j_gene: TRBJ2-3
abundance: few
v_gene: TRBV7-6

CDR3aa: CASSLGPGNQETQYF
CDR3nt: TGCGCCAGCAGCTTGGGGCCGGGGAACCAAGAGACCCAGTACTTC
d_gene: -
j_gene: TRBJ2-5
abundance: -
v_gene: TRBV5-1

CDR3aa: CAISLSAAGGNTEAFF
CDR3nt: TGTGCCATCAGCCTCTCCGCGGCAGGGGGGAACACTGAAGCTTTCTTT
d_gene: TRBD1
j_gene: TRBJ1-1
abundance: few
v_gene: TRBV10-3

CDR3aa: CSASVGANQPQHF
CDR3nt: TGCAGTGCTAGCGTTGGTGCAAATCAGCCCCAGCATTTT
d_gene: -
j_gene: TRBJ1-5
abundance: -
v_gene: TRBV20-1

CDR3aa: CASSEEGRKNTGELFF
CDR3nt: TGTGCCAGCAGCGAGGAGGGTAGAAAAAACACCGGGGAGCTGTTTTTT
d_gene: -
j_gene: TRBJ2-2
abundance: -
v_gene: TRBV11-3

CDR3aa: CSPVQPGTQSDEQFF
CDR3nt: TGCAGTCCGGTGCAGCCCGGGACTCAAAGCGACGAGCAGTTCTTC
d_gene: -
j_gene: TRBJ2-1
abundance: few
v_gene: TRBV20-1

CDR3aa: CSARESGAGFYGYTF
CDR3nt: TGCAGTGCTAGAGAAAGCGGGGCAGGGTTCTATGGCTACACCTTC
d_gene: -
j_gene: TRBJ1-2
abundance: -
v_gene: TRBV20-1

CDR3aa: CSARESGTGGYEQYF
CDR3nt: TGCAGTGCTAGAGAGTCCGGGACAGGGGGCTACGAGCAGTACTTC
d_gene: TRBD1
j_gene: TRBJ2-7
abundance: few
v_gene: TRBV20-1

CDR3aa: CSALDRDGEKLFF
CDR3nt: TGCAGTGCACTCGACAGGGATGGTGAAAAACTGTTTTTT
d_gene: TRBD1
j_gene: TRBJ1-4
abundance: few
v_gene: TRBV20-1

CDR3aa: CASSYSEGAGDTEAFF
CDR3nt: TGTGCCAGCAGTTACTCGGAAGGGGCTGGCGACACTGAAGCTTTCTTT
d_gene: -
j_gene: TRBJ1-1
abundance: many
v_gene: TRBV6-5

CDR3aa: CASSKWWGENSEAFF
CDR3nt: TGTGCCAGCAGCAAGTGGTGGGGGGAAAACTCTGAAGCTTTCTTT
d_gene: -
j_gene: TRBJ1-1
abundance: few
v_gene: TRBV5-6

CDR3aa: CASSLTSRYPTGELFF
CDR3nt: TGTGCCAGCAGTTTGACTAGCCGGTACCCCACCGGGGAGCTGTTTTTT
d_gene: TRBD2
j_gene: TRBJ2-2
abundance: -
v_gene: TRBV12-3/TRBV12-4